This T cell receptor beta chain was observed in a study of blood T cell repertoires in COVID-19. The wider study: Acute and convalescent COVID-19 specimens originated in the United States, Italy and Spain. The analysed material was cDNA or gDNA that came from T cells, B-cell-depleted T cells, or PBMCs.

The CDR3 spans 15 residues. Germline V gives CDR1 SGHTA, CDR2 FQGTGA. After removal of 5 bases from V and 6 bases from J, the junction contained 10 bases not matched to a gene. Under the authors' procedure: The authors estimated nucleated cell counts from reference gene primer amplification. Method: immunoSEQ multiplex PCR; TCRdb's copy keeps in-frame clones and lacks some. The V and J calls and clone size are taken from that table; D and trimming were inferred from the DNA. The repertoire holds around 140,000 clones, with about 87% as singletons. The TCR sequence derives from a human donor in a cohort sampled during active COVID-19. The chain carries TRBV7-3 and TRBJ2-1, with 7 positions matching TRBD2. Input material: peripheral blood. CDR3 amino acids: CASSPLGGSINEQFF. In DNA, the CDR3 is TGTGCCAGCAGCCCCTTGGGCGGGAGCATCAATGAGCAGTTCTTC.